Here is one TCR beta chain with its context. What it recognizes is unknown. Time point noted: baseline pretreatment blood. As to treatment: 15 Gy SBRT to primary tumor, nephrectomy 4 weeks later. Clear cell pathology was present in this patient's renal cell carcinoma. The data belong to a study of radiation and T cells in renal cell carcinoma. Overall study findings and caveats: Pretreatment tumor biopsies were lacking, so baseline clonotypes are unknown.

CDR3 length equals 15 residues. Trimming shortened V by 3 bases and J by 7 bases, and 16 bases separated the two germline ends. Germline V gene sequence: CDR1 SEHNR, CDR2 FQNEAQ (reference sequence). Method: immunoSEQ multiplex PCR; TCRdb's copy keeps in-frame clones and lacks some. This sample has approximately 63,000 clones, with around 80% found just once. The chain is built from TRBV7-9 and TRBJ2-1; D possibly corresponds to TRBD1 (6 bases). This material consisted of blood, taken from a patient whose treatment included radiotherapy and nephrectomy. This TCR was sampled from a man aged 55 to 69 with renal cell carcinoma. The chain's CDR3 is CASSLRQTGLNEQFF. The CDR3 bases are TGTGCCAGCAGCTTGCGGCAGACAGGCCTTAATGAGCAGTTCTTC. The variable domain in full, completed from reference TRBV7-9 and TRBJ2-1, reads DTGVSQNPRHKITKRGQNVTFRCDPISEHNRLYWYRQTLGQGPEFLTYFQNEAQLEKSRLLSDRFSAERPKGSFSTLEIQRTEQGDSAMYLCASSLRQTGLNEQFFGPGTRLTVL.